The T cell receptor (beta chain) described here comes from a study of blood T cell repertoires in COVID-19. As for the study in general: Collection of acute and convalescent COVID-19 samples took place in the United States, Italy and Spain.

Deletions cut 5 bases from V and 3 bases from J, with 16 bases between. Germline lookup yields CDR1 SEHNR and CDR2 FQNEAQ (reference sequence). The CDR3 has 16 amino acids. Assay used: immunoSEQ multiplex PCR; TCRdb lists only in-frame clones, some missing. The sample has 310,000 or so clones; around nine tenths are singletons. Sequenced: PBMCs or T cells enriched from blood (not recorded which). This receptor was obtained from a woman in her thirties or forties who had recovered from COVID-19. The chain couples TRBV7-9 to TRBJ1-4, with D maybe TRBD1 (5 bases). CDR3 protein: CASSHEPGLANEKLFF. The CDR3 bases are TGTGCCAGCAGCCACGAACCAGGGCTGGCTAATGAAAAACTGTTTTTT.